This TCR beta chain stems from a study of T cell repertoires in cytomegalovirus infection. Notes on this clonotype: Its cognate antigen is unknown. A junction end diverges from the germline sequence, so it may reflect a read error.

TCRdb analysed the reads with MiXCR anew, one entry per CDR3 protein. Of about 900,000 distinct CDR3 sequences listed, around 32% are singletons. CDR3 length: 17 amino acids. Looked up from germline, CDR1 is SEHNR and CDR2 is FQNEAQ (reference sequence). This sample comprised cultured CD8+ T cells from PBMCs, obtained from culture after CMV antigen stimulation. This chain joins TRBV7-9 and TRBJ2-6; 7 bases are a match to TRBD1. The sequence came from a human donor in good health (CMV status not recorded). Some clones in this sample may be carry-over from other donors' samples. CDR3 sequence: CVSSPGQTLAGANVLTF. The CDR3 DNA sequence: TGTGTCAGCAGCCCGGGACAGACTCTCGCTGGGGCCAACGTCCTGACTTTC.